The T cell receptor beta chain under discussion was sequenced for a study of blood T cell repertoires in COVID-19. Study details: Both acute and convalescent COVID-19 samples were obtained from the United States, Italy and Spain. From T cells, B-cell-depleted T cells, or PBMCs came the material, which was cDNA or gDNA.

Libraries were prepared by immunoSEQ multiplex PCR; TCRdb keeps only in-frame clonotypes and omits some of them. The table lists around 280,000 clones, 86% of them singletons. The CDR3 loop spans 15 amino acids. V shed 1 base and J 2 bases; nucleotides not matched to a gene: 1. Germline V CDR1 and CDR2: SGHNT, YYREEE (reference sequence). This sequence was found in a woman aged 25 to 39 who had recovered from COVID-19. The material sequenced was peripheral blood. This sequence joins TRBV5-4 and TRBJ2-3; TRBD2 agrees at 10 bases. The CDR3: CASSLTSGNTDTQYF. The CDR3 nucleotides are TGTGCCAGCAGCTTGACTAGCGGGAACACAGATACGCAGTATTTT.